This T cell receptor (beta chain) was profiled in a study of cytomegalovirus exposure and HLA in healthy donors. With V trimmed by 5 bases and J by 3 bases, 4 bases remained unmatched. CDR1 is MNHEY, CDR2 SVGAGI, per germline. The CDR3 totals 15 residues. A multiplex PCR was run with 60 Vbeta primers and 13 Jbeta primers. Assay: immunoSEQ multiplex PCR; the TCRdb copy retains only in-frame clones and omits some. This sample has approximately 170,000 clones, with about 65% found just once. Source material: PBMCs. This receptor was taken from a woman aged 18-35 years in good health and CMV-seropositive. The chain recombines TRBV6-5 with TRBJ2-1; 10 nucleotides agree with TRBD2. The chain's CDR3 is CASSPASGGYNEQFF. The CDR3 DNA is TGTGCCAGCAGTCCTGCTAGCGGGGGCTACAATGAGCAGTTCTTC.